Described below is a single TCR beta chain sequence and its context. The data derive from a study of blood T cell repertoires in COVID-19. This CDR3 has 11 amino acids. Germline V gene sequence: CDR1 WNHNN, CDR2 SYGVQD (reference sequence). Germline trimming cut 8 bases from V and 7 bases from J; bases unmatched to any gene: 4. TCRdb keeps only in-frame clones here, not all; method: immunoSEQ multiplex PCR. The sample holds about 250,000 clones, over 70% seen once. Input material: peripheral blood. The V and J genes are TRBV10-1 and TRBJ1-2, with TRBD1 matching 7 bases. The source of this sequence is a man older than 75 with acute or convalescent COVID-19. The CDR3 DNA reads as TGCGCCAGCGATGACAGGGCTGGCTACACCTTC. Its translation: CASDDRAGYTF.